This T cell receptor beta chain was identified during a study of blood T cells in healthy people across ages. For the second PCR, which ran for 7 to 11 cycles, a sample-barcoded 5' primer and a J-beta primer mix were used. A template-switch adaptor that had 12 random nucleotides put a tag on each cDNA molecule. Each CDR3 protein gets one entry after TCRdb re-called the 5' RACE reads with MiXCR. The table lists roughly 1.7 million distinct CDR3 sequences, 30% to 40% of them singletons. CDR1 is LGHNA and CDR2 is YNFKEQ in the germline V gene. The ends were cut back, 0 bases at V and 10 bases at J, with 10 bases in the middle. CDR3 length equals 13 residues.

This sequence was found in a woman under 40 in good health. V usage is TRBV4-2 and J usage is TRBJ2-1; D might be TRBD1 (6 bases). Sequencing input: blood. The CDR3 sequence: CASSQEEGHEQFF. The CDR3 DNA sequence: TGTGCCAGCAGCCAAGAAGAGGGACACGAGCAGTTCTTC.